What follows describes a single T cell receptor (beta chain). This specimen comes from a study of CD8 T cells in Susac syndrome. This CDR3 has 13 residues. The V gene lost 5 bases and the J gene lost 7 bases, with 14 bases spanning the gap. Germline assignment: CDR1 MRHNA and CDR2 SNTAGT. CD8+ and CD4+ T cells from blood underwent TCR beta sequencing, which was carried out in a high-throughput format. Roughly 0.45 to 1 ug RNA was reverse transcribed with random hexamers. By means of immunoSEQ multiplex PCR, TCR beta CDR3 spanning 54 Vbeta and 13 Jbeta underwent amplification. TCRdb analysed the immunoSEQ multiplex PCR reads with MiXCR anew, one entry per CDR3 protein. The sample comprises about 200,000 distinct CDR3 sequences, roughly 96% of which are singletons, and 0.093% rests with the top ten.

V usage is TRBV6-4 and J usage is TRBJ1-2; perhaps TRBD1 as D (6 bases). The sequenced sample consisted of CD4+ T cells from PBMCs. The sequence was collected from a human donor with multiple sclerosis. The CDR3 region is CASSLTGQGGYTF. The CDR3, as DNA: TGTGCCAGCAGTCTTACGGGACAAGGTGGCTACACCTTC.